This T cell receptor (beta chain) is from a study of control samples from healthy donors and cancer patients. Profiled with immunoSEQ multiplex PCR; TCRdb holds only in-frame clones, not every one. Altogether roughly 200,000 clones are present, 90% to 95% being singletons, with the ten largest covering approximately 1.4%. Per the germline V gene, CDR1 is SNHLY and CDR2 is FYNNEI. CDR3 length: 15 residues. Trimming cost V 6 bases and J 5 bases, with 16 bases left between them. This sequence was found in a man aged 45-65 years in good health. The V and J genes are TRBV2 and TRBJ2-2; D may match TRBD1 or TRBD2 (5 bases each). The sample was blood. The CDR3 reads CASRPAWGLTGELFF. The CDR3 nucleotides read TGTGCCAGCAGACCTGCGTGGGGGTTAACCGGGGAGCTGTTTTTT.